A selection of T cell receptor beta chains follows, all from one sample in a study of blood T cell repertoires in COVID-19. Sequencing used immunoSEQ multiplex PCR; TCRdb keeps in-frame clones, though not all of them. This sample yields 350,000 to 400,000 clones, of which more than 80% are seen a single time; about 1% belongs to the top ten. The sample taken for sequencing was PBMCs or T cells enriched from blood (not recorded which). These receptors were taken from a man aged 18-30 years who had recovered from COVID-19. Each CDR3 is given with its conserved first and last residue. Fields, in order: J gene, V gene, CDR3 protein.

TRBJ2-1	TRBV3-1/TRBV3-2	CASSQYGEQFF
TRBJ2-7	TRBV6-5	CASSYRFYSYEQYF
TRBJ2-1	TRBV19	CASSYTGGNEQFF
TRBJ2-1	TRBV7-9	CASSATGSINEQFF
TRBJ1-1	TRBV14	CASSQGRRTEAFF
TRBJ2-7	TRBV11-3	CASSSFLGHSYEQYF
TRBJ2-5	TRBV4-3	CASSQDLGGRQETQYF
TRBJ1-4	TRBV29-1	CSVGGQGGEKLFF
TRBJ1-1	TRBV28	CASNLGGTEAFF
TRBJ1-4	TRBV10-1	CASSEDRGAVKLFF
TRBJ1-3	TRBV24-1	CATSDSAGAGNTIYF
TRBJ2-2	TRBV27	CASSYAASGELFF
TRBJ1-1	TRBV6-5	CASSSTGGLTEAFF
TRBJ2-7	TRBV21-1	CASSKSGEQYF
TRBJ2-1	TRBV10-3	CAIGGRGMTYNEQFF
TRBJ2-3	TRBV27	CASSFSGSGDTQYF
TRBJ1-1	TRBV5-1	CASSLTGTMNTEAFF
TRBJ2-7	TRBV19	CASRWAGAAEQYF
TRBJ2-1	TRBV19	CASSISAGGIYNEQFF
TRBJ2-1	TRBV28	CASSFGLYNEQFF
TRBJ1-1	TRBV29-1	CSVGQGPTEAFF
TRBJ2-5	TRBV7-3	CASSLTGGETQYF
TRBJ1-1	TRBV11-2	CASSLGGPPEAFF
TRBJ1-5	TRBV2	CASTRGTYSNQPQHF
TRBJ2-1	TRBV5-6	CASSLSILGARDEQFF